This TCR beta chain came from a study of cytomegalovirus exposure and HLA in healthy donors. This CDR3 spans 13 amino acids. CDR1 is LNHDA and CDR2 is SQIVND in the germline V gene (reference sequence). Trimming shortened V by 6 bases and J by 2 bases, and 8 bases separated the two germline ends. Clones were read by immunoSEQ multiplex PCR, and TCRdb kept only the in-frame ones, dropping some. Here the sample spans 300,000 or so clones, 88% being singletons. The TCR originated in a man aged 30 to 39 in good health and CMV-seronegative. The chain links TRBV19 to TRBJ1-3, with D unresolved. Sequenced: PBMCs. In nucleotides, the CDR3 is TGTGCCAGTAGGCAGGTCGCTGGAAACACCATATATTTT. Its protein product is CASRQVAGNTIYF.